The clone carrying this T cell receptor beta chain was detected only once. Its antigen is as yet unknown. The sample is drawn from a study of cytomegalovirus exposure and HLA in healthy donors. Whole-study findings and limits: Researchers catalogued about 150 TCR beta chains as cytomegalovirus-associated.

Libraries were prepared by immunoSEQ multiplex PCR; TCRdb keeps only in-frame clonotypes and omits some of them. The sample carries about 240,000 clones, approximately 86% recorded once. Germline V lookup: CDR1 MDHEN, CDR2 SYDVKM. This CDR3 comprises 14 residues. The trim removed 5 bases at V and 5 bases at J, leaving 9 bases unmatched. The material sequenced was PBMCs. This chain connects TRBV28 to TRBJ2-7; 7 nucleotides line up with TRBD1. The origin of this receptor is a woman aged 25 to 39 in good health and CMV-seropositive. The CDR3 loop is CASSPTGARNEQYF. The CDR3 nucleotides are TGTGCCAGCAGTCCCACAGGGGCGAGAAACGAGCAGTACTTC. The variable domain in full, with the rest retrieved from reference TRBV28 and TRBJ2-7, is DVKVTQSSRYLVKRTGEKVFLECVQDMDHENMFWYRQDPGLGLRLIYFSYDVKMKEKGDIPEGYSVSREKKERFSLILESASTNQTSMYLCASSPTGARNEQYFGPGTRLTVT.